This TCR beta chain comes out of a study of blood T cell repertoires in COVID-19. Turning to the study itself: The United States, Italy and Spain supplied acute and convalescent COVID-19 samples. T cells, B-cell-depleted T cells, or PBMCs provided the cDNA or gDNA that served as material.

In the authors' methods: By means of reference gene primer amplification, nucleated cell counts were estimated. The assay was immunoSEQ multiplex PCR, and TCRdb's table has in-frame clones only and misses some. Clone size and the V and J calls come from that table; the DNA yielded D and trimming. The sample holds tens of thousands of clones, approximately 87% seen once. The CDR3 length is 13 residues. Germline V gene sequence: CDR1 LNHDA, CDR2 SQIVND (reference sequence). Turning to this clone: One end of the junction varies from germline; a read error may be responsible.

Sequenced sample: peripheral blood. The chain links TRBV19 to TRBJ2-1, with D perhaps TRBD1 or TRBD2 (7 bases each). This receptor was obtained from a human donor in a cohort sampled during active COVID-19. CDR3: CASRGREYSEQFF. The CDR3 bases are TGTGCTAGTAGGGGGCGGGAGTATAGTGAGCAGTTCTTC.